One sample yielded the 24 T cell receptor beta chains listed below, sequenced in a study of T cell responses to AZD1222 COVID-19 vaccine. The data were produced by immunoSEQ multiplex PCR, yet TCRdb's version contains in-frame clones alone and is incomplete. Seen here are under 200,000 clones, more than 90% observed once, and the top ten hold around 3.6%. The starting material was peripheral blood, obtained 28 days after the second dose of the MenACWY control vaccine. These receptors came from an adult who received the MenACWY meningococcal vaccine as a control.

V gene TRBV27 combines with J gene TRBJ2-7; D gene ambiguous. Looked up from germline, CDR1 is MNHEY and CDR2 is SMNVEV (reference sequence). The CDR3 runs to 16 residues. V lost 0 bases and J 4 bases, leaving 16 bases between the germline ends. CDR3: CASSLSASLILYEQYF. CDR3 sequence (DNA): TGTGCCAGCAGTTTATCAGCCAGCCTCATCCTGTACGAGCAGTACTTC.

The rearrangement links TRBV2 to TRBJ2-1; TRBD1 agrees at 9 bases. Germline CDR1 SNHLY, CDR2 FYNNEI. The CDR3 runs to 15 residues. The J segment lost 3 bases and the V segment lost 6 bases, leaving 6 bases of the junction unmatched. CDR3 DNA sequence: TGTGCCAGCAGCGACCGGGACAGGGACTACAATGAGCAGTTCTTC. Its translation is CASSDRDRDYNEQFF. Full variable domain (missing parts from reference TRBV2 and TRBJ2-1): EPEVTQTPSHQVTQMGQEVILRCVPISNHLYFYWYRQILGQKVEFLVSFYNNEISEKSEIFDDQFSVERPDGSNFTLKIRSTKLEDSAMYFCASSDRDRDYNEQFFGPGTRLTVL.

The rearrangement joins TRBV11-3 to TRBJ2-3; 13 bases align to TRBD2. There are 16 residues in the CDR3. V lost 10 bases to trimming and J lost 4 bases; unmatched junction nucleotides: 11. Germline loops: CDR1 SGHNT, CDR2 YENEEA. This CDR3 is CAIRTSGGKKADTQYF. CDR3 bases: TGTGCCATCCGGACTAGCGGGGGAAAAAAGGCAGATACGCAGTATTTT.

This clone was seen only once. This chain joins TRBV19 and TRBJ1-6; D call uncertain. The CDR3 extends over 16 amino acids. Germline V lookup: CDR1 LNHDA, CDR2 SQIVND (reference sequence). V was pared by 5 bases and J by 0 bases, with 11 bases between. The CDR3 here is CASSAGSRSYNSPLHF. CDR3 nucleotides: TGTGCCAGTAGTGCCGGAAGTCGCTCCTATAATTCACCCCTCCACTTT.

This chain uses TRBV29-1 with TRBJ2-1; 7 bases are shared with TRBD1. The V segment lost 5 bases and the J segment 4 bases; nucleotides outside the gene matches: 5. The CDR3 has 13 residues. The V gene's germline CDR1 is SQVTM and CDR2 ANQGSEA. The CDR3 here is CSVSPGGYNEQFF. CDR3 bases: TGCAGCGTTAGCCCAGGGGGATACAATGAGCAGTTCTTC.

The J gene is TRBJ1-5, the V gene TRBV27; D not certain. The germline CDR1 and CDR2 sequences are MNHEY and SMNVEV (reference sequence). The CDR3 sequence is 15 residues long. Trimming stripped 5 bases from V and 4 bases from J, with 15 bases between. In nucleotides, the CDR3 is TGTGCCAGCAGTCTTACCGCTACCCTAAATCAGCCCCAGCATTTT. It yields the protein CASSLTATLNQPQHF.

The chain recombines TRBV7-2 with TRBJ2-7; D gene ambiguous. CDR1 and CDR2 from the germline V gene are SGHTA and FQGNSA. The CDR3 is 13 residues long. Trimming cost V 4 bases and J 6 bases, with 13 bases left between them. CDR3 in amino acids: CASSYNPLGEQYF. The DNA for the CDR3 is TGTGCCAGCAGCTATAATCCCCTTGGCGAGCAGTACTTC.

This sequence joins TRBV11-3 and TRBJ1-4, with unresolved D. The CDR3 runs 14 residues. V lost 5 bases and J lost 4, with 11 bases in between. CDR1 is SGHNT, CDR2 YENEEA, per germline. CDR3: CASSVPGVNEKLFF. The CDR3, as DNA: TGTGCCAGCAGCGTACCCGGGGTTAATGAAAAACTGTTTTTT. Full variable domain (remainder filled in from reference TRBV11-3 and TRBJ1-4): EAGVVQSPRYKIIEKKQPVAFWCNPISGHNTLYWYLQNLGQGPELLIRYENEEAVDDSQLPKDRFSAERLKGVDSTLKIQPAELGDSAVYLCASSVPGVNEKLFFGSGTQLSVL.

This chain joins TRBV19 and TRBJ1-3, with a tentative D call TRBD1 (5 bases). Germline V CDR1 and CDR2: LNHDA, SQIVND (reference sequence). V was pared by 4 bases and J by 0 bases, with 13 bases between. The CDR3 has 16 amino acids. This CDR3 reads CASSTPRGGSGNTIYF. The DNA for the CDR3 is TGTGCCAGTAGTACCCCGCGGGGCGGCTCTGGAAACACCATATATTTT.

The CDR3 spells CASSIGPRGTEAFF. DNA for the CDR3: TGTGCCAGTAGTATTGGTCCCCGGGGCACTGAAGCTTTCTTT. The gene calls are TRBV19 and TRBJ1-1; D gene uncertain. CDR3 size: 14 residues. V lost 3 bases and J lost 4, with 12 bases in between. Germline loops: CDR1 LNHDA, CDR2 SQIVND (reference sequence).

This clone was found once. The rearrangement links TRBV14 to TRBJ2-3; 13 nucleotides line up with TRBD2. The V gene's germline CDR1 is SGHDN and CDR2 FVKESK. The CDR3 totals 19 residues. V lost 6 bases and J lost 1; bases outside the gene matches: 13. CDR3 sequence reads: CASSRRLAGGPPRTDTQYF. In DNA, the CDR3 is TGTGCCAGCAGTCGAAGACTAGCGGGAGGACCTCCTCGCACAGATACGCAGTATTTT.

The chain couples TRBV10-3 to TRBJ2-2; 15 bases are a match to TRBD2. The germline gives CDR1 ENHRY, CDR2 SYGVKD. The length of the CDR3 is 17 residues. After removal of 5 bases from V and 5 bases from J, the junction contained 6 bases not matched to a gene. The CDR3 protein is CAISPGLAGGGTGELFF. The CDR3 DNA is TGTGCCATCAGTCCGGGACTAGCGGGAGGCGGGACCGGGGAGCTGTTTTTT.

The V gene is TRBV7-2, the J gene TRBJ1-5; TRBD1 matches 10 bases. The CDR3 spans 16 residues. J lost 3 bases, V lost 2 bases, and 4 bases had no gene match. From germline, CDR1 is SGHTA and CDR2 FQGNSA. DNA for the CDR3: TGTGCCAGCAGCTTAAGTGGGACAGGGGTCAATCAGCCCCAGCATTTT. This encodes CASSLSGTGVNQPQHF.

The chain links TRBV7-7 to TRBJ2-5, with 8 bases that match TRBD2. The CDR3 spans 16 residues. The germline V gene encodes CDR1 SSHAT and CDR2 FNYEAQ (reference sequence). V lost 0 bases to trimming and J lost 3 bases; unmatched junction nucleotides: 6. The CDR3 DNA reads TGTGCCAGCAGCTTAGCGCTCCCGGGACTAGAAGAGACCCAGTACTTC. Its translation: CASSLALPGLEETQYF. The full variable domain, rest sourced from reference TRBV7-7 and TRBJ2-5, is GAGVSQSPRYKVTKRGQDVTLRCDPISSHATLYWYQQALGQGPEFLTYFNYEAQPDKSGLPSDRFSAERPEGSISTLTIQRTEQRDSAMYRCASSLALPGLEETQYFGPGTRLLVL.

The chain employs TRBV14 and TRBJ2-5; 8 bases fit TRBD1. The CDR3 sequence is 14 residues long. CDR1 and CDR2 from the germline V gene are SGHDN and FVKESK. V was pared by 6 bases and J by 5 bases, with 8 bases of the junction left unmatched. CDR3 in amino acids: CASSLRTGWETQYF. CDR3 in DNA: TGTGCCAGCAGTCTTCGGACAGGGTGGGAGACCCAGTACTTC.

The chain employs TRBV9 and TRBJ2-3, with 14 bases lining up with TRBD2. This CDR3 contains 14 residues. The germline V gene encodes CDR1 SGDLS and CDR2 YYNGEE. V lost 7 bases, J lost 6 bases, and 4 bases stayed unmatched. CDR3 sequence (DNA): TGTGCCAGCGGGACTAGCGGGAGCTCGGATACGCAGTATTTT. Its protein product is CASGTSGSSDTQYF.

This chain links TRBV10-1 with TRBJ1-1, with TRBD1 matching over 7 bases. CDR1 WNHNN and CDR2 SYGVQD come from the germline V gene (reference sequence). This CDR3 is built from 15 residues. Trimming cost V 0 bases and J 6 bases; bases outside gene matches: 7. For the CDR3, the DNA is TGCGCCAGCAGTGAGTCGACACAGGGGAGCCCTGAAGCTTTCTTT. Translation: CASSESTQGSPEAFF.

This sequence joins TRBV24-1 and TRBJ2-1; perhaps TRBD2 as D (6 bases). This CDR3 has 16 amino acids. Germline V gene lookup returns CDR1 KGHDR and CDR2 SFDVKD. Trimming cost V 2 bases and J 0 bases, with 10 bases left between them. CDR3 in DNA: TGTGCCACCAGTGATTCTGGCGGGATCTCCTACAATGAGCAGTTCTTC. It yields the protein CATSDSGGISYNEQFF.

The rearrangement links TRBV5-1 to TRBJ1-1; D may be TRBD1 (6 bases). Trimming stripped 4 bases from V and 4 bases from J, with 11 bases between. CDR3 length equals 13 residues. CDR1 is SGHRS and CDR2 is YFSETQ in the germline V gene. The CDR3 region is CASSPQGSTEAFF. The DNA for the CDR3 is TGCGCCAGCAGCCCACAGGGTTCCACTGAAGCTTTCTTT.

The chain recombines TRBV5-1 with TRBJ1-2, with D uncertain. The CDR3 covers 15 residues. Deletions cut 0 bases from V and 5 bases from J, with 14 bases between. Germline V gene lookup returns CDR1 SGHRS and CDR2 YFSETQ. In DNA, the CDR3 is TGCGCCAGCAGCTTGGAGCCCATGCGAAGGTATGGCTACACCTTC. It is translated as CASSLEPMRRYGYTF.

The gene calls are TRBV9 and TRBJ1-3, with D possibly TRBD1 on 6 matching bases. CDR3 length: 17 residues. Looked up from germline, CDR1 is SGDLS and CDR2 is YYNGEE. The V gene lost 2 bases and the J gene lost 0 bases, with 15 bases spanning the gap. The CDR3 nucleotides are TGTGCCAGCAGCGTGGGACAATCCAGAATCTCTGGAAACACCATATATTTT. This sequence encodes CASSVGQSRISGNTIYF.

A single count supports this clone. CDR3 residues: CASSLTSGGEAFF. CDR3 coding DNA: TGTGCCAGCAGCTTAACGTCAGGGGGTGAAGCTTTCTTT. The chain uses TRBV7-3 and TRBJ1-1; TRBD1 matches 7 bases. The CDR3 contains 13 residues. The junction had 2 bases not matched to a gene; V was cut back by 0 bases and J by 7 bases. Germline CDR1 SGHTA, CDR2 FQGTGA.

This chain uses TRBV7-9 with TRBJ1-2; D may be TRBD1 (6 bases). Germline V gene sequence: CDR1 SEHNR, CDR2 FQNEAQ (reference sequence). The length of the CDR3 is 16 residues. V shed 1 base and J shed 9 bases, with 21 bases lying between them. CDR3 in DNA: TGTGCCAGCAGCTTAGTGTCAGGGGAAGATATGATGCGCTACACCTTC. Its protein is CASSLVSGEDMMRYTF.

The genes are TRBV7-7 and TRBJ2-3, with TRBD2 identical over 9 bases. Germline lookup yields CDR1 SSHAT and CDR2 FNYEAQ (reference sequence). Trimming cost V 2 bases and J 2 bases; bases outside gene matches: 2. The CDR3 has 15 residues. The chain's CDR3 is CASSLTSGYTDTQYF. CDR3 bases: TGTGCCAGCAGCTTAACTAGCGGGTACACAGATACGCAGTATTTT.